This passage covers 29 T cell receptor beta chains from one sample sequenced in a study of graft-versus-host responses after intestinal transplantation. Only in-frame clones appear in the TCRdb table, and some are missing; sequencing was by immunoSEQ multiplex PCR. The sample yields roughly 120,000 clones, 93% seen once. What these receptors recognize is not known. The starting material was unstimulated CD8+ T cells sorted from spleen or lymph node cells, obtained before intestinal transplant. The receptors shown here come from a human donor who received an intestinal transplant.

This chain joins TRBV6-5 and TRBJ1-2; 7 nucleotides line up with TRBD1. CDR1 is MNHEY, CDR2 SVGAGI, per germline. The length of the CDR3 is 15 residues. Losses at the gene ends were 0 bases for V and 5 bases for J; bases not matched to a gene: 6. CDR3 nucleotide sequence: TGTGCCAGCAGTTACTCAGAGGGGGCAGGGTATGGCTACACCTTC. It codes for CASSYSEGAGYGYTF.

The chain has TRBV19 and TRBJ2-2, with D perhaps TRBD2 (5 bases). Germline CDR1 and CDR2: LNHDA and SQIVND (reference sequence). The CDR3 consists of 15 residues. Trimming shortened V by 2 bases and J by 1 base, and 8 bases separated the two germline ends. CDR3 amino acids: CASSITSGNTGELFF. The CDR3 nucleotides are TGTGCCAGTAGTATAACCAGCGGGAACACCGGGGAGCTGTTTTTT. Looking up the rest from reference TRBV19 and TRBJ2-2 gives the full variable domain: DGGITQSPKYLFRKEGQNVTLSCEQNLNHDAMYWYRQDPGQGLRLIYYSQIVNDFQKGDIAEGYSVSREKKESFPLTVTSAQKNPTAFYLCASSITSGNTGELFFGEGSRLTVL.

This chain joins TRBV27 and TRBJ1-2; possible D gene TRBD1, 5 bases. CDR3 length: 17 residues. V lost 0 bases to trimming and J lost 0 bases, with 14 bases between them. Germline lookup yields CDR1 MNHEY and CDR2 SMNVEV (reference sequence). The CDR3 DNA reads as TGTGCCAGCAGTTTATCACCCCGGGGGGGGGCTAACTATGGCTACACCTTC. It yields the protein CASSLSPRGGANYGYTF.

CDR3 region: CALDVEAFF. In DNA form, the CDR3 reads TGTGCCTTGGACGTTGAAGCTTTCTTT. This rearrangement joins TRBV30 to TRBJ1-1; D gene ambiguous. Germline-derived CDR1 and CDR2 are GTSNPN and SVGIG (reference sequence). Trimming removed 7 bases at V and 7 bases at J, with 7 bases between. This CDR3 region has 9 residues. Drawing the rest from reference TRBV30 and TRBJ1-1, the complete variable domain is SQTIHQWPATLVQPVGSPLSLECTVEGTSNPNLYWYRQAAGRGLQLLFYSVGIGQISSEVPQNLSASRPQDRQFILSSKKLLLSDSGFYLCALDVEAFFGQGTRLTVV.

The gene calls are TRBV27 and TRBJ2-1; D is possibly TRBD2 (6 bases). Trimming left V 3 bases short and J 8 bases short, with 14 bases between. The CDR3 consists of 14 residues. The germline gives CDR1 MNHEY, CDR2 SMNVEV (reference sequence). CDR3 loop: CASSFGSPWDEQFF. The CDR3 DNA sequence: TGTGCCAGCAGTTTCGGGAGCCCCTGGGATGAGCAGTTCTTC.

The chain has TRBV5-4 and TRBJ2-7; a possible D gene is TRBD2 (5 bases). V was cut by 0 bases and J by 1 base, with 8 bases left in between. Germline CDR1 SGHNT, CDR2 YYREEE (reference sequence). The CDR3 spans 14 residues. Written as DNA, the CDR3 is TGTGCCAGCAGCTTGGGTAGCGAGTCCTACGAGCAGTACTTC. Translating gives CASSLGSESYEQYF.

On this clone: One junction end disagrees with the germline gene, perhaps due to a read error. J is TRBJ1-2 and V is TRBV7-9; D not resolved. The CDR3 consists of 13 residues. Germline loops: CDR1 SEHNR, CDR2 FQNEAQ (reference sequence). Here the CDR3 reads CASSNLTSGPTGF. The CDR3 DNA is TGTGCCAGCAGCAACTTGACATCGGGCCCCACGGGGTTC.

V is TRBV11-2 and J is TRBJ2-1; 8 bases are a match to TRBD2. The germline CDR1 and CDR2 sequences are SGHAT and FQNNGV. The CDR3 length is 16 residues. After removal of 0 bases from V and 4 bases from J, the junction contained 5 bases not matched to a gene. DNA of the CDR3: TGTGCCAGCAGCTTAGAAGTCCAGCGGGAGTACAATGAGCAGTTCTTC. As protein: CASSLEVQREYNEQFF.

The chain recombines TRBV27 with TRBJ2-1; 12 bases align to TRBD2. The CDR3 is made up of 14 amino acids. Germline CDR1 is MNHEY and CDR2 is SMNVEV (reference sequence). Trimming took 5 bases from V and 15 from J; bases not matched to a gene: 11. The CDR3 DNA sequence: TGTGCCAGCAGTCCATCCCCCCTAGCGGGAGGGCCGTTCTTC. It codes for CASSPSPLAGGPFF.

The chain carries TRBV11-2 and TRBJ1-1; no definite D call. The CDR3 totals 15 residues. Between the trimmed V and J ends, which lost 2 bases and 3 bases, there was a span of 13 bases. Germline CDR1 is SGHAT and CDR2 is FQNNGV. CDR3 amino acids: CASSLTGVGHTEAFF. The CDR3 DNA is TGTGCCAGCAGCTTAACCGGGGTCGGGCACACTGAAGCTTTCTTT. Supplemented by reference TRBV11-2 and TRBJ1-1, the full variable domain reads EAGVAQSPRYKIIEKRQSVAFWCNPISGHATLYWYQQILGQGPKLLIQFQNNGVVDDSQLPKDRFSAERLKGVDSTLKIQPAKLEDSAVYLCASSLTGVGHTEAFFGQGTRLTVV.

This clone was seen once. The chain carries TRBV7-9 and TRBJ2-5; D is ambiguous. V dropped 6 bases and J dropped 5 bases, with 22 bases sitting between them. The CDR3 sequence is 16 residues long. CDR1 and CDR2 from the germline V gene are SEHNR and FQNEAQ (reference sequence). CDR3 sequence reads: CASSSRDLVVFETQYF. CDR3 DNA sequence: TGTGCCAGCAGTTCCAGAGATTTGGTGGTTTTCGAGACCCAGTACTTC.

The rearrangement links TRBV30 to TRBJ2-3; 7 nucleotides agree with TRBD2. Germline CDR1 and CDR2: GTSNPN and SVGIG (reference sequence). The CDR3 totals 15 residues. The V and J ends lost 5 bases and 0 bases, in that order; junction bases with no gene match: 8. The CDR3 coding sequence is TGTGCCTGGGACCCTAGCGGCGCTAGCACAGATACGCAGTATTTT. It is translated as CAWDPSGASTDTQYF. Variable domain in full (rest from reference TRBV30 and TRBJ2-3): SQTIHQWPATLVQPVGSPLSLECTVEGTSNPNLYWYRQAAGRGLQLLFYSVGIGQISSEVPQNLSASRPQDRQFILSSKKLLLSDSGFYLCAWDPSGASTDTQYFGPGTRLTVL.

On this clone: An end of the junction does not agree with germline; a read error may underlie this. The V and J genes are TRBV19 and TRBJ2-2; 7 bases agree with TRBD2. CDR1 LNHDA and CDR2 SQIVND come from the germline V gene (reference sequence). The CDR3 extends over 10 amino acids. CDR3 loop: CASSGGEAVF. The CDR3 bases are TGTGCCAGTAGTGGGGGGGAGGCGGTTTTT.

The chain carries TRBV6-5 and TRBJ1-4; 8 bases match TRBD1. With 6 bases clipped from V and 2 bases from J, the junction kept 5 bases outside the gene matches. The CDR3 has 15 residues. The germline V gene has CDR1 MNHEY and CDR2 SVGAGI. Here the CDR3 DNA reads TGTGCCAGCAGCCGCCACAGGGGGACTAATGAAAAACTGTTTTTT. The encoded protein is CASSRHRGTNEKLFF.

This chain joins TRBV11-2 and TRBJ2-2; D gene uncertain. Per germline, CDR1 SGHAT and CDR2 FQNNGV. The ends were cut back, 2 bases at V and 9 bases at J, with 10 bases in the middle. The length of the CDR3 is 13 residues. The DNA of the CDR3 is TGTGCCAGCAGCTTATCGGGTGCCAGGGAGCTGTTTTTT. Encoded protein: CASSLSGARELFF.

The V and J genes are TRBV9 and TRBJ1-3, with 11 bases fitting TRBD1. The trim removed 4 bases at V and 4 bases at J, leaving 7 bases unmatched. From germline, CDR1 is SGDLS and CDR2 YYNGEE. This CDR3 has 16 residues. CDR3 DNA sequence: TGTGCCAGCAGCAAAGGACAGGGGGCCTTCGGAAACACCATATATTTT. It is translated as CASSKGQGAFGNTIYF.

V is TRBV4-1 and J is TRBJ1-3; D gene uncertain. This CDR3 region has 16 residues. V was trimmed by 5 bases and J by 0 bases, leaving 14 bases between them. CDR1 is MGHRA and CDR2 is YSYEKL in the germline V gene. CDR3 sequence: CASSDSPSSSGNTIYF. The CDR3, as DNA: TGCGCCAGCAGCGATTCTCCTTCCTCCTCTGGAAACACCATATATTTT.

V usage is TRBV4-1 and J usage is TRBJ2-2, with no clear D. Germline V lookup: CDR1 MGHRA, CDR2 YSYEKL. The CDR3 has 12 residues. V was clipped by 3 bases and J by 11 bases, with 10 bases between them. CDR3 nucleotides: TGCGCCAGCAGCCACCCGGATGGAGAGCTGTTTTTT. Translation gives CASSHPDGELFF.

The gene calls are TRBV5-4 and TRBJ2-6; unclear D gene. The germline V gene has CDR1 SGHNT and CDR2 YYREEE (reference sequence). V was pared by 10 bases and J by 0 bases, with 5 bases between. The CDR3 length is 12 residues. CDR3 region: CAGSSGANVLTF. DNA for the CDR3: TGTGCCGGTTCCTCTGGGGCCAACGTCCTGACTTTC.

The chain employs TRBV5-1 and TRBJ2-1; D is unclear. Trimming shortened V by 0 bases and J by 10 bases, and 17 bases separated the two germline ends. Germline CDR1 reads SGHRS; CDR2 reads YFSETQ. The length of the CDR3 is 15 residues. The DNA for the CDR3 is TGCGCCAGCAGCTTGGGTGGAGTTAGTGTCTTGGAGCAGTTCTTC. This sequence encodes CASSLGGVSVLEQFF.

The chain has TRBV6-5 and TRBJ2-7, with D hard to call. This CDR3 has 16 residues. The germline CDR1 and CDR2 sequences are MNHEY and SVGAGI. V was cut by 0 bases and J by 0 bases, with 12 bases left in between. The CDR3 coding sequence is TGTGCCAGCAGTTACTCCCCCGGCGGTAGCTCCTACGAGCAGTACTTC. Its protein is CASSYSPGGSSYEQYF.

The chain carries TRBV11-2 and TRBJ2-1; D gene unclear. In germline, CDR1 is SGHAT, CDR2 FQNNGV. The CDR3 consists of 12 residues. V lost 3 bases and J 8 bases, leaving 8 bases between the germline ends. Written as DNA, the CDR3 is TGTGCCAGCAGCTTCCTCGAGGATGAGCAGTTCTTC. Protein: CASSFLEDEQFF.

This chain links TRBV6-1 with TRBJ2-1; 7 bases fit TRBD1. Per germline, CDR1 MNHNS and CDR2 SASEGT. J lost 15 bases, V lost 6 bases, and 11 bases had no gene match. CDR3 length: 12 amino acids. CDR3 sequence: CASSHDDRVPFF. The CDR3 DNA follows: TGTGCCAGCAGCCACGATGACAGGGTTCCGTTCTTC.

The chain links TRBV9 to TRBJ2-7, with 9 bases matching TRBD1. Losses at the gene ends were 3 bases for V and 2 bases for J; bases not matched to a gene: 6. Germline CDR1 reads SGDLS; CDR2 reads YYNGEE. The CDR3 spans 15 residues. In DNA form, the CDR3 reads TGTGCCAGCAGCGCCACAGGGGGCGCTACCTACGAGCAGTACTTC. It is translated as CASSATGGATYEQYF.

This clone was seen a handful of times. The chain is built from TRBV19 and TRBJ2-1; D uncertain. Germline lookup yields CDR1 LNHDA and CDR2 SQIVND (reference sequence). Deletions cut 6 bases from V and 9 bases from J, with 12 bases between. This CDR3 region has 12 residues. CDR3 sequence (DNA): TGTGCCAGTAGCGGGCTCCCAGGTGAGCAGTTCTTC. This codes for CASSGLPGEQFF.

This chain connects TRBV15 to TRBJ2-7; 8 bases line up with TRBD2. J gave up 4 bases and V 5 bases, and 10 bases lay outside the gene matches. Looked up from germline, CDR1 is LNHNV and CDR2 is YYDKDF (reference sequence). The CDR3 contains 15 residues. Written as DNA, the CDR3 is TGTGCCACCAGCCGTATAGCGGGAAAGGGGTACGAGCAGTACTTC. This codes for CATSRIAGKGYEQYF.

CDR3 sequence: CASSTGTGSYEQYF. The CDR3 DNA is TGTGCCAGTAGTACTGGGACAGGTTCCTACGAGCAGTACTTC. The chain links TRBV19 to TRBJ2-7, with 8 bases identical to TRBD1. The V segment lost 4 bases and the J segment 1 base; nucleotides outside the gene matches: 3. Germline V gene sequence: CDR1 LNHDA, CDR2 SQIVND (reference sequence). The CDR3 is 14 amino acids.

This chain connects TRBV19 to TRBJ1-2, with D unresolved. Germline CDR1 reads LNHDA; CDR2 reads SQIVND (reference sequence). The CDR3 extends over 14 amino acids. With 4 bases removed from V and 4 bases from J, the gap between germline ends came to 13 bases. CDR3 sequence (DNA): TGTGCCAGTAGTACGTCGTGGTCGACCTATGGCTACACCTTC. This gives the protein CASSTSWSTYGYTF.

The gene calls are TRBV11-2 and TRBJ2-5; a weak D match, TRBD2 (6 bases). Germline CDR1 SGHAT, CDR2 FQNNGV. The ends were cut back, 1 base at V and 3 bases at J, with 9 bases in the middle. The CDR3 has 14 amino acids. The chain's CDR3 is CASSLAGGKETQYF. The DNA for the CDR3 is TGTGCCAGCAGCTTAGCGGGCGGGAAAGAGACCCAGTACTTC.